This T cell receptor beta chain was recovered during a study of blood T cell repertoires in COVID-19. Trimming took 3 bases from V and 5 from J; bases not matched to a gene: 3. CDR3 length: 14 amino acids. CDR1 and CDR2 (germline): MDHEN, SYDVKM. In the original workflow: Estimates of nucleated cell counts were drawn from the amplification of reference gene primers. Measured with immunoSEQ multiplex PCR; TCRdb has only the in-frame clones, and not every one. The DNA was the basis for D and trimming; V, J and clone size are from that table. This sample has roughly 140,000 clones, with 80% to 90% found just once.

The sequencing sample was made of peripheral blood. This sequence was found in a woman aged 60 to 75 with active COVID-19. The chain has TRBV28 and TRBJ2-7; the match to TRBD2 covers 11 bases. The DNA of the CDR3 is TGTGCCAGCAGTTTGACTAGCGGGATCAACGAGCAGTACTTC. This gives the protein CASSLTSGINEQYF.